These T cell receptor beta chains were read from a single sample in a study of molecular identifiers for immune sequencing clone quantification. TCRdb analysed the PCR reads with MiXCR anew, one entry per CDR3 protein. The sample has about 510,000 distinct CDR3 sequences, 20% to 25% seen once. Sequencing was performed on naive CD8+ T cells from blood, with Jurkat cell RNA spiked in. Receptor source: a human donor in good health. Some libraries in this study had Jurkat cell RNA spiked in. The CDR3 runs from the conserved cysteine through the conserved F or W. The D gene is left open where the match is weak. Part of the rows lack a size; the others show once, few, many or a class for expanded clones.

D gene: TRBD2
V gene: TRBV7-6
J gene: TRBJ2-3
clone size: many
CDR3 DNA: TGTGCCAGCACATCGGACTGGACTAGCGGGGCTAGCACAGATACGCAGTATTTT
CDR3 protein: CASTSDWTSGASTDTQYF

D gene: TRBD1
V gene: TRBV12-3/TRBV12-4
J gene: TRBJ2-3
clone size: few
CDR3 DNA: TGTGCCAGCAGCTTGACAGGGACCCCGGATACGCAGTATTTT
CDR3 protein: CASSLTGTPDTQYF

D gene: TRBD1
V gene: TRBV27
J gene: TRBJ2-1
clone size: few
CDR3 DNA: TGTGCCAGCAGATCGGCCGGGACAGGGAGAATCAATGAGCAGTTCTTC
CDR3 protein: CASRSAGTGRINEQFF

D gene: -
V gene: TRBV7-9
J gene: TRBJ2-2
clone size: many
CDR3 DNA: TGTGCCAGCAGCACCTCTAACACCGGGGAGCTGTTTTTT
CDR3 protein: CASSTSNTGELFF

D gene: -
V gene: TRBV27
J gene: TRBJ1-2
clone size: -
CDR3 DNA: TGTGCCAGCAGTTTACAGGGAGAGAAGTATGGCTACACCTTC
CDR3 protein: CASSLQGEKYGYTF

D gene: -
V gene: TRBV7-9
J gene: TRBJ2-2
clone size: few
CDR3 DNA: TGTGCCAGCAGCCCTAGTCAGGGGATTAATGGCGGGGAGCTGTTTTTT
CDR3 protein: CASSPSQGINGGELFF

D gene: -
V gene: TRBV20-1
J gene: TRBJ2-3
clone size: many
CDR3 DNA: TGCAGTGCTAGAGATACGCAAGCGGCTACCACAGATACGCAGTATTTT
CDR3 protein: CSARDTQAATTDTQYF

D gene: -
V gene: TRBV29-1
J gene: TRBJ2-7
clone size: many
CDR3 DNA: TGCAGCGTTGAATCAGCGGGCAGGTACTACGAGCAGTACTTC
CDR3 protein: CSVESAGRYYEQYF

D gene: TRBD2
V gene: TRBV20-1
J gene: TRBJ2-1
clone size: many
CDR3 DNA: TGCAGTGCTAGAGTGGCTAGCGGGAGCCGTGGTGGTGATGATGAGCAGTTCTTC
CDR3 protein: CSARVASGSRGGDDEQFF

D gene: -
V gene: TRBV12-5
J gene: TRBJ2-4
clone size: -
CDR3 DNA: TGTGCTAGTGGTTTGTACGGAGCAAACATTCAGTACTTC
CDR3 protein: CASGLYGANIQYF

D gene: -
V gene: TRBV27
J gene: TRBJ2-3
clone size: -
CDR3 DNA: TGTGCCAGCAGTTTATCCGTGATAGCGGAGACAGATACGCAGTATTTT
CDR3 protein: CASSLSVIAETDTQYF

D gene: -
V gene: TRBV2
J gene: TRBJ2-1
clone size: few
CDR3 DNA: TGTGCCAGCGAGGGACTGATCTACAATGAGCAGTTCTTC
CDR3 protein: CASEGLIYNEQFF

D gene: TRBD1
V gene: TRBV7-9
J gene: TRBJ2-4
clone size: many
CDR3 DNA: TGTGCCAGCAGCCTAACCGGGACAGTGAAAAACATTCAGTACTTC
CDR3 protein: CASSLTGTVKNIQYF

D gene: -
V gene: TRBV27
J gene: TRBJ2-3
clone size: few
CDR3 DNA: TGTGCCAGCAACCCCCCCCTTGGCACAGATACGCAGTATTTT
CDR3 protein: CASNPPLGTDTQYF

D gene: TRBD1
V gene: TRBV7-9
J gene: TRBJ1-1
clone size: few
CDR3 DNA: TGTGCCAGCATCCATTCCGGGACAGGGAACACTGAAGCTTTCTTT
CDR3 protein: CASIHSGTGNTEAFF

D gene: -
V gene: TRBV6-5
J gene: TRBJ2-3
clone size: many
CDR3 DNA: TGTGCCAGCAGGGATCGACACGGGAGCACAGATACGCAGTATTTT
CDR3 protein: CASRDRHGSTDTQYF

D gene: -
V gene: TRBV29-1
J gene: TRBJ2-5
clone size: -
CDR3 DNA: TGCAGCGTTGAAGATCGGCTAAAAGAGACCCAGTACTTC
CDR3 protein: CSVEDRLKETQYF

D gene: -
V gene: TRBV4-3
J gene: TRBJ1-1
clone size: many
CDR3 DNA: TGCGCCAGCAGCCAAGATTCCATGAACACTGAAGCTTTCTTT
CDR3 protein: CASSQDSMNTEAFF

D gene: TRBD2
V gene: TRBV28
J gene: TRBJ2-7
clone size: many
CDR3 DNA: TGTGCCAGCAGTTTGTCGCGAGCGGGGCCCTACGAGCAGTACTTC
CDR3 protein: CASSLSRAGPYEQYF

D gene: -
V gene: TRBV12-5
J gene: TRBJ2-1
clone size: few
CDR3 DNA: TGTGCTAGTGGTTTGGGTCTCTACAATGAGCAGTTCTTC
CDR3 protein: CASGLGLYNEQFF

D gene: -
V gene: TRBV2
J gene: TRBJ2-7
clone size: -
CDR3 DNA: TGTGCCGGACAGGCCGGGACTCCCTCCTACGAGCAGTACTTC
CDR3 protein: CAGQAGTPSYEQYF

D gene: -
V gene: TRBV6-5
J gene: TRBJ2-2
clone size: few
CDR3 DNA: TGTGCCAGCATCGAGGGGGTTACCGGGGAGCTGTTTTTT
CDR3 protein: CASIEGVTGELFF

D gene: TRBD2
V gene: TRBV25-1
J gene: TRBJ2-1
clone size: many
CDR3 DNA: TGTGCCAGCAGTGGAACCGGGACACGGGGGGGCTTAGAGCAGTTCTTC
CDR3 protein: CASSGTGTRGGLEQFF

D gene: -
V gene: TRBV15
J gene: TRBJ2-5
clone size: -
CDR3 DNA: TGTGCCACCAGTAGGGCAGGGCACCTGTACCAAGAGACCCAGTACTTC
CDR3 protein: CATSRAGHLYQETQYF

D gene: -
V gene: TRBV12-3/TRBV12-4
J gene: TRBJ2-6
clone size: -
CDR3 DNA: TGTGCCAGCAGTCCCGGGGTGATTCTGAGCTCTGGGGCCAACGTCCTGACTTTC
CDR3 protein: CASSPGVILSSGANVLTF

D gene: -
V gene: TRBV14
J gene: TRBJ1-5
clone size: few
CDR3 DNA: TGTGCCAGCAGCCAGGTCTGTAGCAATCAGCCCCAGCATTTT
CDR3 protein: CASSQVCSNQPQHF

D gene: TRBD1
V gene: TRBV6-2/TRBV6-3
J gene: TRBJ1-1
clone size: -
CDR3 DNA: TGTGCCAGCAGTTACTTAGGGGGCTTAAACACTGAAGCTTTCTTT
CDR3 protein: CASSYLGGLNTEAFF

D gene: -
V gene: TRBV7-8
J gene: TRBJ1-4
clone size: few
CDR3 DNA: TGTGCCAGCAGCCAACGAATTTCAACTAATGAAAAACTGTTTTTT
CDR3 protein: CASSQRISTNEKLFF

D gene: -
V gene: TRBV28
J gene: TRBJ1-5
clone size: many
CDR3 DNA: TGTGCCAGCAGTACGCCTAACTGGGAGAATCAGCCCCAGCATTTT
CDR3 protein: CASSTPNWENQPQHF

D gene: -
V gene: TRBV28
J gene: TRBJ2-3
clone size: few
CDR3 DNA: TGTGCCAGCAGTTTGGCGTCCGCCGTTACGCAGTATTTT
CDR3 protein: CASSLASAVTQYF

D gene: TRBD2
V gene: TRBV3-1
J gene: TRBJ2-5
clone size: once
CDR3 DNA: TGTGCCAGCAGCCAGATACCCTTAGCGGGGGCCCGGGAGACCCAGTACTTC
CDR3 protein: CASSQIPLAGARETQYF

D gene: -
V gene: TRBV29-1
J gene: TRBJ2-2
clone size: few
CDR3 DNA: TGCAGCGTTGAAGTCATGCAGGGGACGAACACCGGGGAGCTGTTTTTT
CDR3 protein: CSVEVMQGTNTGELFF

D gene: -
V gene: TRBV5-1
J gene: TRBJ2-7
clone size: few
CDR3 DNA: TGCGCCCGCAGTCCGGACGGGGACGAGCAGTACTTC
CDR3 protein: CARSPDGDEQYF

D gene: -
V gene: TRBV6-2/TRBV6-3
J gene: TRBJ2-2
clone size: few
CDR3 DNA: TGTGCCAGCATTCCGTTGAGGGGCCCGAACACCGGGGAGCTGTTTTTT
CDR3 protein: CASIPLRGPNTGELFF

D gene: -
V gene: TRBV4-3
J gene: TRBJ2-5
clone size: -
CDR3 DNA: TGCGCCAGCAGCCAAGGGGTCTACCAAGAGACCCAGTACTTC
CDR3 protein: CASSQGVYQETQYF

D gene: TRBD1
V gene: TRBV28
J gene: TRBJ2-2
clone size: many
CDR3 DNA: TGTGCCAGCAGTGGCAGGGGGCTGGTGTACACCGGGGAGCTGTTTTTT
CDR3 protein: CASSGRGLVYTGELFF

D gene: TRBD1
V gene: TRBV24-1
J gene: TRBJ1-1
clone size: few
CDR3 DNA: TGTGCCACCAGTGACGGACAGGGGGCGAACACTGAAGCTTTCTTT
CDR3 protein: CATSDGQGANTEAFF

D gene: -
V gene: TRBV19
J gene: TRBJ2-7
clone size: -
CDR3 DNA: TGTGCCAGTAGTATAACAGGATCCTACGAGCAGTACTTC
CDR3 protein: CASSITGSYEQYF

D gene: -
V gene: TRBV7-9
J gene: TRBJ2-3
clone size: -
CDR3 DNA: TGTGCCAGCAGCTTTGGGGGTCATAGGGCAGATACGCAGTATTTT
CDR3 protein: CASSFGGHRADTQYF

D gene: TRBD1
V gene: TRBV12-3/TRBV12-4
J gene: TRBJ2-3
clone size: many
CDR3 DNA: TGTGCCAGCAGTTTCTGGGAGACAGGGAGCTTCAAAGATACGCAGTATTTT
CDR3 protein: CASSFWETGSFKDTQYF

D gene: -
V gene: TRBV3-1
J gene: TRBJ2-1
clone size: -
CDR3 DNA: TGTGCCAGCAGCCAAGATCCCGAGGATTACAATGAGCAGTTCTTC
CDR3 protein: CASSQDPEDYNEQFF

D gene: TRBD1
V gene: TRBV7-9
J gene: TRBJ2-7
clone size: -
CDR3 DNA: TGTGCCAGCGGCCCTCCCGGGACAGGGGGCACCGAGCAGTACTTC
CDR3 protein: CASGPPGTGGTEQYF

D gene: TRBD2
V gene: TRBV20-1
J gene: TRBJ2-7
clone size: many
CDR3 DNA: TGCAGTGCCCACGGAGGACTAGCGGATGAGCAGTACTTC
CDR3 protein: CSAHGGLADEQYF

D gene: -
V gene: TRBV12-3/TRBV12-4
J gene: TRBJ2-1
clone size: -
CDR3 DNA: TGTGCCAGCAGTTGGACTACTCCCTACAATGAGCAGTTCTTC
CDR3 protein: CASSWTTPYNEQFF

D gene: TRBD1
V gene: TRBV7-2
J gene: TRBJ1-1
clone size: many
CDR3 DNA: TGTGCCAGCAGCACAGGGGGCGCGAACACTGAAGCTTTCTTT
CDR3 protein: CASSTGGANTEAFF

D gene: -
V gene: TRBV30
J gene: TRBJ2-7
clone size: many
CDR3 DNA: TGTGCCTGGCGAAGACTAGCCTACGAGCAGTACTTC
CDR3 protein: CAWRRLAYEQYF

D gene: TRBD2
V gene: TRBV7-9
J gene: TRBJ2-7
clone size: many
CDR3 DNA: TGTGCCAGCAGCTCTCCCGGACTAGCGGGAGCCGAGCAGTACTTC
CDR3 protein: CASSSPGLAGAEQYF

D gene: -
V gene: TRBV29-1
J gene: TRBJ2-7
clone size: many
CDR3 DNA: TGCAGCGTTGAACGGACTGGGGGTGAGCAGTACTTC
CDR3 protein: CSVERTGGEQYF